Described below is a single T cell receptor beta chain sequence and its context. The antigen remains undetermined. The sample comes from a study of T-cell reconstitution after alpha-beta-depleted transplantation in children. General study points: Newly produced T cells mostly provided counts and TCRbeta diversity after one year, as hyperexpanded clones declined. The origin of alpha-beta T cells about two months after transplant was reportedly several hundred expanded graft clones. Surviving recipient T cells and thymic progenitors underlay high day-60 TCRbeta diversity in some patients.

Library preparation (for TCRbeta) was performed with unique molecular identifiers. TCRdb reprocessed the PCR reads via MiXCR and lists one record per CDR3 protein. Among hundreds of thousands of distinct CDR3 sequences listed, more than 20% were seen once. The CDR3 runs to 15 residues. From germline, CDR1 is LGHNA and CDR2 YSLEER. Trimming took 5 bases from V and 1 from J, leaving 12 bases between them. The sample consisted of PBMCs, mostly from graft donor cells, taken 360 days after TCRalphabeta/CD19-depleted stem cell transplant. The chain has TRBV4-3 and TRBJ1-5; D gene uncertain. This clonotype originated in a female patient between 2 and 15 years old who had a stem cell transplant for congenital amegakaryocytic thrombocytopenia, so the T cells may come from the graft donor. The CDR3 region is CASSFDTLSNQPQHF. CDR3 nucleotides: TGCGCCAGCAGCTTCGACACTCTGAGCAATCAGCCCCAGCATTTT.